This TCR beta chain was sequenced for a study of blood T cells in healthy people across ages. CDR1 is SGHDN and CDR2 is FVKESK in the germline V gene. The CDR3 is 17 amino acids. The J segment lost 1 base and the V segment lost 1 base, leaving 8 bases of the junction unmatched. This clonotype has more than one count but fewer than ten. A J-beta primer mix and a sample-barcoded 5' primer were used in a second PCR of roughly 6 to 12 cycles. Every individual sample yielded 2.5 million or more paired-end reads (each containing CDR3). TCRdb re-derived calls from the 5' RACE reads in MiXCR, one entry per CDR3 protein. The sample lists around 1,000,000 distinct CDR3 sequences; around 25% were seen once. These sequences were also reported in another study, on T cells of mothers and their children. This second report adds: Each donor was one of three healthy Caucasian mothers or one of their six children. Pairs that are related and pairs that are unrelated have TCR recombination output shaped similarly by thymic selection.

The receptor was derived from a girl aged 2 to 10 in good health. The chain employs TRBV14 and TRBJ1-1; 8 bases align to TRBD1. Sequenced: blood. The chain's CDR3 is CASSQVSWDRKNTEAFF. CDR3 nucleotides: TGTGCCAGCAGCCAAGTATCGTGGGACAGGAAGAACACTGAAGCTTTCTTT.